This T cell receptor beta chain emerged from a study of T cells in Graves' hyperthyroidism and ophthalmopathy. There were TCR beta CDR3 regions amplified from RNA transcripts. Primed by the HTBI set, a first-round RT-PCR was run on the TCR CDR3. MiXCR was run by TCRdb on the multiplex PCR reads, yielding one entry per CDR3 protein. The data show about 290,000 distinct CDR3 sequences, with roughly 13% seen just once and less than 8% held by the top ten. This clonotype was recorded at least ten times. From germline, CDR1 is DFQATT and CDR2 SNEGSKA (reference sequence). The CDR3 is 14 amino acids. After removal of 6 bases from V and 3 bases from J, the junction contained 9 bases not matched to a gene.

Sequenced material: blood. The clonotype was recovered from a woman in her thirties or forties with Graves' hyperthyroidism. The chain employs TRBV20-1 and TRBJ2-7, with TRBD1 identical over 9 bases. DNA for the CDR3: TGCAGTGCCGTTGGACAGGGGAAAGTCTACGAGCAGTACTTC. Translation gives CSAVGQGKVYEQYF.